This T cell receptor beta chain is drawn from a study of spatial heterogeneity in lung cancer (dated 2019 in TCRdb). About the study as a whole: Beta-chain transcripts were consistently detected in greater numbers than alpha-chain transcripts, which likely reflects a higher abundance of beta-chain transcripts. In the raw uncorrected reads, each unique combination of TCR and UMI appeared more than ten times on average. In non-small cell lung cancer, the study quantitatively compared TCR alpha and beta repertoires across several tumor regions, matched nontumor lung, and blood. The study linked features of the TCR repertoire to counts of nonsynonymous mutations, which were determined by whole-exome sequencing of tumor tissue. At surgery, both alpha and beta chains were TCR-sequenced in approximately 210 tumor regions, about 64 matched nontumor lung samples and 56 PBMC samples.

Libraries were made using 5' RACE. The sequencer was a NextSeq 500. In the TCR library protocol, a unique molecular identifier was attached to each TCR cDNA molecule so that PCR and sequencing errors could be corrected. As for the authors' bioinformatics: TCR identification, UMI-based error correction and CDR3 extraction were performed with Decombinator tools. Expanded TCRs were defined as those above a frequency of 2 per 1,000, corresponding to the top 1% of the tumor frequency distribution. Each repertoire was subsampled 100 times to 5,000 TCRs, after which Renyi diversity was computed with the R vegan package. To build CDR3 similarity networks, amino acid triplet string-kernel similarity was used, and CDR3s were connected when their pairwise similarity was above 0.82. TCRdb reprocessing: public reads trimmed at Q25 with fastp, clones called with MiXCR, in-frame beta chains kept. Rows with one shared CDR3 protein collapse into an entry with the most common genes and DNA. These V and J calls rely on TCRdb rather than the paper's analysis. For this sample there are roughly 75,000 distinct CDR3 sequences; 10% to 15% appear just once. More than 7% of the sample comes from the top ten.

Points the paper makes about the study in general: Ubiquitous expanded tumor TCRs were found in blood more often at tumor resection than at routine follow-up. Additional single-cell paired TCR alpha and beta sequencing was considered necessary to confirm, at a functional level, the hypothesis that regional TCRs recognize regional mutations.

Sample time point, as interpreted from the label and publication: sample taken at primary tumor resection. For TCR sequencing, whole RNA was extracted from tumor and nontumor lung tissue, or from cryopreserved PBMC samples, and no cell sorting was done. Samples were obtained from over 70 patients with early-stage, untreated non-small cell lung cancer from the lung TRACERx cohort. Only patients with enough RNA available from two or more tumor regions were chosen for TCR sequencing. This clonotype has a count of ten or more. Its antigen target is currently unknown. Base quality data are lacking; no much larger clone is found one base away. From the cysteine up to the phenylalanine, the CDR3 has a length of 12 residues. Solely the CDR3 DNA is kept, with 36 bases framed from the first base. CDR1 is given as LGHDT and CDR2 as YNNKEL, both from the germline V gene (reference sequence). V is reduced by 9 bases and J by 0 bases, leaving a spacing of 9 bases between them.

This clonotype originated in a male donor with early-stage non-small cell lung cancer. Sequencing was performed on PBMCs, taken at surgery. The chain couples TRBV3-1 to TRBJ2-7; a weak D assignment points to TRBD2 (5 bases agree). CDR3 sequence: CASGSSSYEQYF. The sequenced DNA: TGTGCCAGTGGGAGCAGCTCCTACGAGCAGTACTTC.